This T cell receptor (beta chain) is drawn from a study of cytomegalovirus exposure and HLA in healthy donors. Background on the study: In a previous analysis, around 120 million unique TCR beta sequences were found from 150 million to 200 million T cells. The study placed around 80% of its approximately 360 genotyped donors in the Caucasian-associated ancestry cluster.

Per the germline V gene, CDR1 is SGHDT and CDR2 is YYEEEE. The CDR3 totals 14 residues. Trimming took off 0 bases at V and 5 bases at J, with 11 bases between the two ends. The primer mix had 60 Vbeta and 13 Jbeta primers. Some clones are missing from TCRdb's copy, which holds only in-frame ones; the method was immunoSEQ multiplex PCR. The sample lists approximately 79,000 clones, less than 80% occurring once. Overall study findings and caveats: A few chains linked to CMV were shown in vitro to be specific for CMV antigens.

As regards this clone: As yet, its antigen is unknown.

The sequence came from a man aged 40-50 years in good health and CMV-seropositive. Sequencing was carried out using PBMCs. V gene TRBV5-6 combines with J gene TRBJ1-2; D is ambiguous. The CDR3 is CASSLVGGEYGYTF. Written as DNA, the CDR3 is TGTGCCAGCAGCTTGGTCGGCGGGGAATATGGCTACACCTTC.